This T cell receptor (beta chain) was sequenced in a study of beta chain features in type 1 diabetes. Regarding the study as a whole: Moderate yet significant TCRB CDR3 shortening was seen in Type 1 diabetes patients in all four CD4+ subsets. Within the patient group, naive, central memory and Treg TCRB repertoires appeared more similar to each other than within healthy donors.

Expressed TCRB transcripts were sequenced, since all the RNA that had been isolated was reverse transcribed. Produced via immunoSEQ multiplex PCR; TCRdb's table is partial and in-frame only. Among hundreds of thousands of clones listed, 15% were seen once. Only a few counts were recorded for this clone. The antigen is unknown. The specimen was naive CD4+ T cells from blood. The source of this sequence is a man aged 18 to 29 with type 1 diabetes.

The CDR3 bases are TGTGCCAGCAGCTCTACAGTCATGAGGGCCTACGAGCAGTACTTC. It yields the protein CASSSTVMRAYEQYF. V and J are TRBV11-2 and TRBJ2-7; tentative D call: TRBD2 (5 bases). Trimming cost V 4 bases and J 2 bases, with 15 bases left between them. CDR3 length: 15 amino acids. The germline V gene encodes CDR1 SGHAT and CDR2 FQNNGV. The full variable domain, completed using reference TRBV11-2 and TRBJ2-7, is EAGVAQSPRYKIIEKRQSVAFWCNPISGHATLYWYQQILGQGPKLLIQFQNNGVVDDSQLPKDRFSAERLKGVDSTLKIQPAKLEDSAVYLCASSSTVMRAYEQYFGPGTRLTVT.